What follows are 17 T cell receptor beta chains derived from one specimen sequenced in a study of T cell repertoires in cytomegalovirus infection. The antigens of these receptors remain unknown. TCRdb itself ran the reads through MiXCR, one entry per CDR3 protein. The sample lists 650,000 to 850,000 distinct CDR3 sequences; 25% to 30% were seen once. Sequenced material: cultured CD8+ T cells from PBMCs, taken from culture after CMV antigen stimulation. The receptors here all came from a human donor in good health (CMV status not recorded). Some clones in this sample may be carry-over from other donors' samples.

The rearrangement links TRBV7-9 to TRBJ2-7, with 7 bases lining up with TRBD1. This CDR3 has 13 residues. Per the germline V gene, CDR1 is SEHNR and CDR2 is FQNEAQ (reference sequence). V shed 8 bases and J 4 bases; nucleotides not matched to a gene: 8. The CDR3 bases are TGTGCCAGCGAAGGGCAGGGGGAATACGAGCAGTACTTC. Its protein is CASEGQGEYEQYF.

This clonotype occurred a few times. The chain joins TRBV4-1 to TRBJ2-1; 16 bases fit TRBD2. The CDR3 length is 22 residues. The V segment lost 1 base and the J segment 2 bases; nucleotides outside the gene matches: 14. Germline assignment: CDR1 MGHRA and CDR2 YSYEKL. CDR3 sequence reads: CASSQGGTTGTSGGAPYNEQFF. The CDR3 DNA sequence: TGCGCCAGCAGCCAAGGCGGTACAACCGGGACTAGCGGGGGGGCCCCCTACAATGAGCAGTTCTTC.

The CDR3 is CASSRLAGGPTDTQYF. The CDR3 region has the DNA TGTGCCAGCAGTCGACTAGCGGGGGGGCCCACAGATACGCAGTATTTT. The chain couples TRBV6-2 or TRBV6-3 to TRBJ2-3; 14 bases agree with TRBD2. This CDR3 is 16 amino acids long. V trimming: 5 bases; J trimming: 2 bases; junction bases outside the gene matches: 3. From germline, CDR1 is MNHEY and CDR2 SVGEGT.

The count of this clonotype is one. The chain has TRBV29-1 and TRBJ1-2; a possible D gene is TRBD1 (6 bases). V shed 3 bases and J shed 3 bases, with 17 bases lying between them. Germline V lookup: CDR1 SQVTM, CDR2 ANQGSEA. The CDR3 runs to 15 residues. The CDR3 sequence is CSVDTMGGGYYGYTF. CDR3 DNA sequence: TGCAGCGTTGATACAATGGGTGGGGGCTACTATGGCTACACCTTC.

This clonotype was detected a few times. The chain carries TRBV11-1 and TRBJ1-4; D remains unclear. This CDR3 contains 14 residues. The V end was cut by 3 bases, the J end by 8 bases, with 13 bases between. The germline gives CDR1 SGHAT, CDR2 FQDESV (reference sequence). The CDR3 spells CASSLTLRKEKLFF. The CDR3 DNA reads TGTGCCAGCAGCTTGACCCTGAGGAAGGAAAAACTGTTTTTT.

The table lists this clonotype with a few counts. This chain's CDR3 is CASMWLNTEAFF. The CDR3 DNA follows: TGTGCCAGCATGTGGCTCAACACTGAAGCTTTCTTT. The chain couples TRBV2 to TRBJ1-1; no clear D. This CDR3 has 12 amino acids. Trimming took off 7 bases at V and 2 bases at J, with 8 bases between the two ends. From germline, CDR1 is SNHLY and CDR2 FYNNEI.

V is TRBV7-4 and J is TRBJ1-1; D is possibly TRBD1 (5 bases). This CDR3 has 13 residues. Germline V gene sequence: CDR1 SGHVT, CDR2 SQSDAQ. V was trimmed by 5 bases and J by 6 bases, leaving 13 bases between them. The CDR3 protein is CASSLPVGAEAFF. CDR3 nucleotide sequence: TGTGCCAGCAGCCTCCCGGTGGGGGCTGAAGCTTTCTTT. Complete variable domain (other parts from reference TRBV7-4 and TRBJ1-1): GAGVSQSPRYKVAKRGRDVALRCDSISGHVTLYWYRQTLGQGSEVLTYSQSDAQRDKSGRPSGRFSAERPERSVSTLKIQRTEQGDSAVYLCASSLPVGAEAFFGQGTRLTVV.

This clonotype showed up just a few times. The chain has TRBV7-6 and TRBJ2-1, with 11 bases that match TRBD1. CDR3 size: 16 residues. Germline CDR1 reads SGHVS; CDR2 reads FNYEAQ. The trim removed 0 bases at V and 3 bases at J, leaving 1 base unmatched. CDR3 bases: TGTGCCAGCAGCTTAGCGGGACAGGGGGTCTACAATGAGCAGTTCTTC. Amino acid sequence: CASSLAGQGVYNEQFF.

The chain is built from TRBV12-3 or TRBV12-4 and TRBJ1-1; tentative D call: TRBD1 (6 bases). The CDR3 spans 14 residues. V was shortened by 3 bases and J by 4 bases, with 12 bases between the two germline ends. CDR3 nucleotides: TGTGCCAGCAGTTTGGGGGGGGCTGTCACTGAAGCTTTCTTT. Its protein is CASSLGGAVTEAFF.

CDR3 nucleotides: TGTGCCAGTCGGACGGGACTCACCTACGAGCAGTACGTC. The encoded protein is CASRTGLTYEQYV. The V gene is TRBV6-2 or TRBV6-3, the J gene TRBJ2-7, with D tentatively TRBD2 (6 bases). Trimming removed 9 bases at V and 2 bases at J, with 14 bases between. The germline V gene has CDR1 MNHEY and CDR2 SVGEGT. The CDR3 covers 13 residues.

CDR3 amino acids: CASRGILDTQYF. In nucleotides, the CDR3 is TGTGCCAGCAGGGGGATACTGGATACGCAGTATTTT. The chain couples TRBV2 to TRBJ2-3, with D unclear. Germline V gives CDR1 SNHLY, CDR2 FYNNEI. The CDR3 is 12 residues long. Trimming removed 6 bases from V and 6 bases from J, with 10 bases in between.

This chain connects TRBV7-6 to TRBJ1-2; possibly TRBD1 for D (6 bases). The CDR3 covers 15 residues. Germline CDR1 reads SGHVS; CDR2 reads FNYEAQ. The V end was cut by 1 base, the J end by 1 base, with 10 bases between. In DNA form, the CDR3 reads TGTGCCAGCAGCTTAGAGGCAGGGGTTAACTATGGCTACACCTTC. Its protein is CASSLEAGVNYGYTF.

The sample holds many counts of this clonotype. The CDR3 nucleotides are TGTGCCAGCAGCTCCCGGGCTAACACTGAAGCTTTCTTT. It yields the protein CASSSRANTEAFF. The chain has TRBV7-6 and TRBJ1-1; D is unclear. The germline CDR1 and CDR2 sequences are SGHVS and FNYEAQ. This CDR3 is 13 amino acids long. V gave up 4 bases and J gave up 2 bases, with 8 bases separating them.

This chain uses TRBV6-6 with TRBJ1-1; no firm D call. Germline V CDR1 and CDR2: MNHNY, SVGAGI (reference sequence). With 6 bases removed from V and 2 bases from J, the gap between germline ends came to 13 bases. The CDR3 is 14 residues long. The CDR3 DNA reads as TGTGCCAGCAGCTACCTACAGCAAAACACTGAAGCTTTCTTT. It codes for CASSYLQQNTEAFF.

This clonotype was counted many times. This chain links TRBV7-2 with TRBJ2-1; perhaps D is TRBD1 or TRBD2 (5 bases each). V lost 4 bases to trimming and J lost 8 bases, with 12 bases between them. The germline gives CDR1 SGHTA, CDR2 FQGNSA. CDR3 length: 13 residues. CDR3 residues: CASSSPGTDEQFF. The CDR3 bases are TGTGCCAGCAGCTCGCCCGGGACCGATGAGCAGTTCTTC.

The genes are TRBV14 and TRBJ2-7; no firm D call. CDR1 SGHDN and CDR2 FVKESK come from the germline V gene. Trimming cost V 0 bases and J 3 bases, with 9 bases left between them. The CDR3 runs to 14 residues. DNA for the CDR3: TGTGCCAGCAGCCAAGACGGCGGAATCTACGAGCAGTACTTC. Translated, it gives CASSQDGGIYEQYF.

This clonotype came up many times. CDR3 protein: CASSHQGAIDTQYF. DNA of the CDR3: TGTGCCAGCAGCCATCAGGGGGCGATAGATACGCAGTATTTT. The chain recombines TRBV7-2 with TRBJ2-3; 8 bases line up with TRBD1. V dropped 5 bases and J dropped 5; count of bases not matched to a gene: 6. Germline V lookup: CDR1 SGHTA, CDR2 FQGNSA. This CDR3 region has 14 residues.